These 19 T cell receptor beta chains share one sample of origin, sequenced in a study of CD8+ T cells in alopecia areata. RNA was isolated and reverse transcribed to cDNA, the sequencing template. The assay was immunoSEQ multiplex PCR, and TCRdb's table has in-frame clones only and misses some. The sample lists 93,000 or so clones, 55% occurring once. The sequenced sample was CD4+ T cells sorted from blood. All receptors come from a human donor in good health.

The CDR3 loop is CASKNRGRETQYF. The CDR3 DNA sequence: TGTGCCAGCAAAAACAGGGGGCGAGAGACCCAGTACTTC. The chain couples TRBV5-4 to TRBJ2-5; 9 positions match TRBD1. Germline assignment: CDR1 SGHNT and CDR2 YYREEE (reference sequence). The CDR3 consists of 13 residues. Germline trimming cut 6 bases from V and 4 bases from J; bases unmatched to any gene: 4.

The CDR3 DNA sequence: TGCAGCGTTGAAGGGTTCAGGGACACTGAAGCTTTCTTT. Translation: CSVEGFRDTEAFF. This chain joins TRBV29-1 and TRBJ1-1, with D perhaps matching TRBD1 (5 bases). The germline gives CDR1 SQVTM, CDR2 ANQGSEA. Trimming shortened V by 1 base and J by 3 bases, and 9 bases separated the two germline ends. The CDR3 loop spans 13 amino acids.

This clone appeared a few times. This chain joins TRBV2 and TRBJ2-5; TRBD2 aligns across 9 bases. The CDR3 has 14 residues. Per germline, CDR1 SNHLY and CDR2 FYNNEI. Trimming took 4 bases from V and 5 from J; bases not matched to a gene: 5. This chain's CDR3 is CASSGLAGVETQYF. CDR3 DNA sequence: TGTGCCAGCAGTGGGTTAGCGGGGGTGGAGACCCAGTACTTC.

This clone was counted ten times or more. The chain recombines TRBV6-6 with TRBJ2-7, with 7 bases that match TRBD2. This CDR3 has 16 residues. Germline values: CDR1 MNHNY, CDR2 SVGAGI (reference sequence). The junction had 12 bases not matched to a gene; V was cut back by 4 bases and J by 3 bases. This chain's CDR3 is CASSSPNSGGLYEQYF. The CDR3 nucleotides are TGTGCCAGCAGTTCCCCCAACTCGGGGGGTCTCTACGAGCAGTACTTC.

This sequence joins TRBV25-1 and TRBJ2-7; 10 bases fit TRBD1. The CDR3 sequence is 15 residues long. V lost 4 bases, J lost 6 bases, and 9 bases stayed unmatched. The V gene's germline CDR1 is MGHDK and CDR2 SYGVNS. Written as DNA, the CDR3 is TGTGCCAGCAGTGCAGCGGGACAGGGGCGAATCGAGCAGTACTTC. It translates to CASSAAGQGRIEQYF.

The V and J genes are TRBV10-3 and TRBJ1-2; possibly TRBD1 for D (6 bases). Trimming left V 3 bases short and J 4 bases short, with 15 bases between. In germline, CDR1 is ENHRY, CDR2 SYGVKD. This CDR3 comprises 15 residues. This chain's CDR3 is CAISDAPDSGYGYTF. In DNA form, the CDR3 reads TGTGCCATCAGTGACGCCCCGGACAGCGGCTATGGCTACACCTTC.

This chain links TRBV25-1 with TRBJ2-5; 7 positions agree with TRBD2. The trim removed 4 bases at V and 4 bases at J, leaving 6 bases unmatched. Germline CDR1 and CDR2: MGHDK and SYGVNS. The length of the CDR3 is 14 residues. The CDR3 here is CASSASAGLETQYF. As DNA, the CDR3 is TGTGCCAGCAGTGCGTCAGCGGGACTAGAGACCCAGTACTTC.

To note about this clone: An end of the junction does not agree with germline; a read error may underlie this. V gene TRBV6-6 combines with J gene TRBJ2-7; D is unclear. From germline, CDR1 is MNHNY and CDR2 SVGAGI (reference sequence). The CDR3 has 15 amino acids. CDR3 protein: CASSPGSPSSDEQYF. In DNA form, the CDR3 reads TGTGCCAGCAGCCCCGGTAGCCCCTCCTCCGACGAGCAGTACTTC.

This chain joins TRBV9 and TRBJ2-7; no firm D call. Germline V gives CDR1 SGDLS, CDR2 YYNGEE. The CDR3 contains 13 residues. The ends were cut back, 0 bases at V and 2 bases at J, with 6 bases in the middle. As DNA, the CDR3 is TGTGCCAGCAGCGTAGGGCCAGCCTACGAGCAGTACTTC. This translates into CASSVGPAYEQYF.

The chain carries TRBV30 and TRBJ1-5, with no clear D. The V gene lost 4 bases and the J gene lost 4 bases, with 17 bases spanning the gap. The CDR3 contains 15 residues. Germline CDR1 reads GTSNPN; CDR2 reads SVGIG (reference sequence). CDR3 nucleotide sequence: TGTGCCTGGAATTATGGCGGGATTGGTAATCAGCCCCAGCATTTT. Protein: CAWNYGGIGNQPQHF.

The CDR3 is CASSLRTDGNSPLHF. For the CDR3, the DNA is TGTGCCAGCAGTTTACGGACAGACGGTAATTCACCCCTCCACTTT. The chain is built from TRBV27 and TRBJ1-6, with a weak D call TRBD1 (6 bases). V was shortened by 2 bases and J by 6 bases, with 11 bases between the two germline ends. The CDR3 loop spans 15 amino acids. Germline CDR1 reads MNHEY; CDR2 reads SMNVEV (reference sequence).

This chain joins TRBV29-1 and TRBJ2-3; D ambiguous. The CDR3 runs to 16 residues. V shed 0 bases and J shed 4 bases, with 17 bases lying between them. Germline V gene data show CDR1 as SQVTM and CDR2 as ANQGSEA. CDR3 amino acids: CSVEESSSAIADTQYF. In DNA, the CDR3 is TGCAGCGTTGAAGAATCCTCCTCAGCGATCGCAGATACGCAGTATTTT.

The CDR3 nucleotides read TGTGCCAGCAGTGATGGTCAGCGGGGTCTCCAAGAGACCCAGTACTTC. Its translation: CASSDGQRGLQETQYF. The chain couples TRBV25-1 to TRBJ2-5; TRBD2 agrees at 7 bases. Looked up from germline, CDR1 is MGHDK and CDR2 is SYGVNS. The CDR3 is 16 amino acids. V was pared by 3 bases and J by 1 base, with 8 bases of the junction left unmatched. Complete variable domain (other parts from reference TRBV25-1 and TRBJ2-5): EADIYQTPRYLVIGTGKKITLECSQTMGHDKMYWYQQDPGMELHLIHYSYGVNSTEKGDLSSESTVSRIRTEHFPLTLESARPSHTSQYLCASSDGQRGLQETQYFGPGTRLLVL.

This chain joins TRBV5-1 and TRBJ2-1; the match to TRBD2 covers 7 bases. This CDR3 contains 14 residues. The V and J ends lost 7 bases and 4 bases, in that order; junction bases with no gene match: 8. CDR1 and CDR2 (germline): SGHRS, YFSETQ. CDR3 DNA sequence: TGCGCCAGCGGGGAGGGGCCACCGTACAATGAGCAGTTCTTC. Translated: CASGEGPPYNEQFF. The variable domain in full, completed from reference TRBV5-1 and TRBJ2-1, reads KAGVTQTPRYLIKTRGQQVTLSCSPISGHRSVSWYQQTPGQGLQFLFEYFSETQRNKGNFPGRFSGRQFSNSRSEMNVSTLELGDSALYLCASGEGPPYNEQFFGPGTRLTVL.

This clone has more than one count but fewer than ten. V usage is TRBV2 and J usage is TRBJ2-3; D uncertain. The CDR3 covers 14 residues. The V gene lost 0 bases and the J gene lost 3 bases, with 7 bases spanning the gap. CDR1 and CDR2 (germline): SNHLY, FYNNEI. The CDR3 region has the DNA TGTGCCAGCAGTGAAGCTGGGGAAACAGATACGCAGTATTTT. As protein: CASSEAGETDTQYF.

The chain uses TRBV7-9 and TRBJ2-7; 8 nucleotides match TRBD1. J gave up 1 base and V 1 base, and 3 bases lay outside the gene matches. Germline CDR1 and CDR2: SEHNR and FQNEAQ (reference sequence). This CDR3 region has 15 residues. The DNA of the CDR3 is TGTGCCAGCAGCTTAGACAGGGGGGCTTCCTACGAGCAGTACTTC. Protein: CASSLDRGASYEQYF.

V is TRBV30 and J is TRBJ2-5; 7 nucleotides align to TRBD2. CDR1 GTSNPN and CDR2 SVGIG come from the germline V gene (reference sequence). The CDR3 is made up of 12 amino acids. Trimming removed 5 bases from V and 5 bases from J; junction bases left unmatched: 5. In nucleotides, the CDR3 is TGTGCCTGGCGGGGGGATCAGGAGACCCAGTACTTC. Amino acids: CAWRGDQETQYF.

A word on this clone: Other DNA sequences in the sample encode the same CDR3. This chain links TRBV5-6 with TRBJ2-5; D gene uncertain. V was shortened by 1 base and J by 4 bases, with 2 bases between the two germline ends. The CDR3 runs to 11 residues. Germline V CDR1 and CDR2: SGHDT, YYEEEE. In DNA, the CDR3 is TGTGCCAGCAGCTTGCGAGAGACCCAGTACTTC. Its protein is CASSLRETQYF.

The gene calls are TRBV14 and TRBJ2-3; D may be TRBD1 (6 bases). Trimming left V 2 bases short and J 3 bases short, with 12 bases between. This CDR3 has 15 residues. Germline V gives CDR1 SGHDN, CDR2 FVKESK. The CDR3 is CASSQWGQTTDTQYF. The CDR3 DNA is TGTGCCAGCAGCCAATGGGGACAAACTACAGATACGCAGTATTTT.